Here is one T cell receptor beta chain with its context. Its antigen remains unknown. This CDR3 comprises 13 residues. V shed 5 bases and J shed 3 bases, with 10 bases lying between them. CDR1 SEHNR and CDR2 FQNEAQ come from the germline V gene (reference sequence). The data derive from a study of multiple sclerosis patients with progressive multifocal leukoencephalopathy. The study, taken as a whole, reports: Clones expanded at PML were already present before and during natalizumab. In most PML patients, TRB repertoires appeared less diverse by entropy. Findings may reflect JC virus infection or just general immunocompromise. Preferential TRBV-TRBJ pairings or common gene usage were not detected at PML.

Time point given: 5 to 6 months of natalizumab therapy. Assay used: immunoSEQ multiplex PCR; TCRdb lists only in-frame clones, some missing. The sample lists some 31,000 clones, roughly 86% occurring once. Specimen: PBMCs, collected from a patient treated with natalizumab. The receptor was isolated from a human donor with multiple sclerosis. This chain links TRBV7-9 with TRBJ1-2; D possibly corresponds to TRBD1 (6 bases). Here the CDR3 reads CASSLRTDYGYTF. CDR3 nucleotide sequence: TGTGCCAGCAGCCTGCGGACAGACTATGGCTACACCTTC.